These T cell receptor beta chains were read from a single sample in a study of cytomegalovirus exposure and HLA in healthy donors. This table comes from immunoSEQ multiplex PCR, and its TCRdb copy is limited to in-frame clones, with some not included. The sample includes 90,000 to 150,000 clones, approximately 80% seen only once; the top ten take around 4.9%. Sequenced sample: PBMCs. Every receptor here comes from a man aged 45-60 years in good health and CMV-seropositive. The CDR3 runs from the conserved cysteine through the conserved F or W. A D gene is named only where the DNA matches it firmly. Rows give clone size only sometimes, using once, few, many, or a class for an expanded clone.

cdr3_nt: TGTGCCAGCTCACCATTAGGTCCCACAGGGACCCTCTCTGGGGCCAACGTCCTGACTTTC; cdr3_aa: CASSPLGPTGTLSGANVLTF; j_call: TRBJ2-6; clone_size: once; v_call: TRBV18; d_call: NA
cdr3_nt: TGTGCCAGCAGTTACTCCACCGACGGGTCCTATGGCTACACCTTC; cdr3_aa: CASSYSTDGSYGYTF; j_call: TRBJ1-2; clone_size: NA; v_call: TRBV6-5; d_call: NA
cdr3_nt: TGTGCCAGCAGCTTACTCCCCAATCTGGGACAGGGTTACAATGTTGAGCAGTTCTTC; cdr3_aa: CASSLLPNLGQGYNVEQFF; j_call: TRBJ2-1; clone_size: NA; v_call: TRBV7-9; d_call: TRBD1
cdr3_nt: TGTGCCAGCAGCTCCCCGCGGGGGGGGGCCTACGAGCAGTACTTC; cdr3_aa: CASSSPRGGAYEQYF; j_call: TRBJ2-7; clone_size: NA; v_call: TRBV6-5; d_call: TRBD2
cdr3_nt: TGTGCCAGCAGCCGAACCGGGACAGGGAATGAGCAGTACTTC; cdr3_aa: CASSRTGTGNEQYF; j_call: TRBJ2-7; clone_size: NA; v_call: TRBV7-2; d_call: TRBD1
cdr3_nt: TGTGCCAGCAGCCAAGCTCTCGGACAGGGTTACGAGCAGTACTTC; cdr3_aa: CASSQALGQGYEQYF; j_call: TRBJ2-7; clone_size: NA; v_call: TRBV14; d_call: TRBD1
cdr3_nt: TGTGCCAGCAGTTACCGGACCGGGACAGGGGGTTCACCCCTCCACTTT; cdr3_aa: CASSYRTGTGGSPLHF; j_call: TRBJ1-6; clone_size: NA; v_call: TRBV6-5; d_call: TRBD1
cdr3_nt: TGTGCCAGCACCCGTTCGCAGGGGGCTGACTATGGCTACACCTTC; cdr3_aa: CASTRSQGADYGYTF; j_call: TRBJ1-2; clone_size: NA; v_call: TRBV28; d_call: TRBD1
cdr3_nt: TGCGCCAGCAGCCCAGGACAGGTTCATGAAAAACTGTTTTTT; cdr3_aa: CASSPGQVHEKLFF; j_call: TRBJ1-4; clone_size: NA; v_call: TRBV5-1; d_call: TRBD1
cdr3_nt: TGTGCCAGCAGCGAAATCGACCGGGACAGGGAGGACCGTGGCTACACCTTC; cdr3_aa: CASSEIDRDREDRGYTF; j_call: TRBJ1-2; clone_size: few; v_call: TRBV9; d_call: TRBD1
cdr3_nt: TGTGCCAGTACAGGGTCAGACAATGAGCAGTTCTTC; cdr3_aa: CASTGSDNEQFF; j_call: TRBJ2-1; clone_size: NA; v_call: TRBV19; d_call: NA
cdr3_nt: TGCGCCACCGAAACGGGGAGCACAGATACGCAGTATTTT; cdr3_aa: CATETGSTDTQYF; j_call: TRBJ2-3; clone_size: NA; v_call: TRBV10-2; d_call: NA
cdr3_nt: TGTGCCAGCAGCGAGGGACTAGCGGGGGGTGGGGGCACCTACGAGCAGTACTTC; cdr3_aa: CASSEGLAGGGGTYEQYF; j_call: TRBJ2-7; clone_size: NA; v_call: TRBV9; d_call: TRBD2
cdr3_nt: TGTGCCAGCAGCTTGGCCGGGCAGGGGACGTACGAGCAGTACTTC; cdr3_aa: CASSLAGQGTYEQYF; j_call: TRBJ2-7; clone_size: NA; v_call: TRBV5-4; d_call: NA
cdr3_nt: TGTGCCAGCAGCTATGAGCTAGCGGGGGGCACAGATACGCAGTATTTT; cdr3_aa: CASSYELAGGTDTQYF; j_call: TRBJ2-3; clone_size: NA; v_call: TRBV11-2; d_call: TRBD2
cdr3_nt: TGTGCCAGCAGGGGAGAGCGTGGGATGAACACTGAAGCTTTCTTT; cdr3_aa: CASRGERGMNTEAFF; j_call: TRBJ1-1; clone_size: NA; v_call: TRBV6-6; d_call: NA
cdr3_nt: TGTGCCAGCAGTTTGGGCGGGGATTCGAGCGGGGGCACTGAAGCTTTCTTT; cdr3_aa: CASSLGGDSSGGTEAFF; j_call: TRBJ1-1; clone_size: few; v_call: TRBV28; d_call: NA
cdr3_nt: TGTGCCAGCAGTGAAGACCCCCACTCCGAGACCCAGTACTTC; cdr3_aa: CASSEDPHSETQYF; j_call: TRBJ2-5; clone_size: NA; v_call: TRBV6-1; d_call: NA
cdr3_nt: TGTGCCAGCAGGCGGAGGACAGGGGTGGACACCGGGGAGCTGTTTTTT; cdr3_aa: CASRRRTGVDTGELFF; j_call: TRBJ2-2; clone_size: NA; v_call: TRBV5-6; d_call: TRBD1
cdr3_nt: TGCGCCAGCAGTCCCGGTGCGAGCACAGATACGCAGTATTTT; cdr3_aa: CASSPGASTDTQYF; j_call: TRBJ2-3; clone_size: once; v_call: TRBV10-1; d_call: NA
cdr3_nt: TGTGCCAGCAGAGAGAAAGGACTAGCGGGAGCACGGGAGCAGTTCTTC; cdr3_aa: CASREKGLAGAREQFF; j_call: TRBJ2-1; clone_size: few; v_call: TRBV6-6; d_call: TRBD2
cdr3_nt: TGTGCCAGCAGCTCTCAGGGGAGGGGGAACATTCAGTACTTC; cdr3_aa: CASSSQGRGNIQYF; j_call: TRBJ2-4; clone_size: NA; v_call: TRBV5-4; d_call: NA
cdr3_nt: TGTGCCAGCTCTAGCGGGATAGGCGAGCAGTACTTC; cdr3_aa: CASSSGIGEQYF; j_call: TRBJ2-7; clone_size: once; v_call: TRBV2; d_call: TRBD2
cdr3_nt: TGTGCCAGCGCTCCCGGGACAGGGGATTTTCAGCCCCAGCATTTT; cdr3_aa: CASAPGTGDFQPQHF; j_call: TRBJ1-5; clone_size: NA; v_call: TRBV5-8; d_call: TRBD1
cdr3_nt: TGTGCCAGCAGCTCCAGGGGGCGAGCTAATGAAAAACTGTTTTTT; cdr3_aa: CASSSRGRANEKLFF; j_call: TRBJ1-4; clone_size: NA; v_call: TRBV7-9; d_call: TRBD1
cdr3_nt: TGCGCCAGCAGCCAAATAATCTCTGGGGCCAACGTCCTGACTTTC; cdr3_aa: CASSQIISGANVLTF; j_call: TRBJ2-6; clone_size: NA; v_call: TRBV4-3; d_call: NA
cdr3_nt: TGTGCCTGGAGATACGGACTAGCGGACACCGGGGAGCTGTTTTTT; cdr3_aa: CAWRYGLADTGELFF; j_call: TRBJ2-2; clone_size: NA; v_call: TRBV30; d_call: TRBD2
cdr3_nt: TGCGCCAGCAGCGGGACAGGGGGAAGCAATCAGCCCCAGCATTTT; cdr3_aa: CASSGTGGSNQPQHF; j_call: TRBJ1-5; clone_size: NA; v_call: TRBV5-1; d_call: TRBD1
cdr3_nt: TGTGCCTGGAGTCCTCCTCGGACAGGGACGAACACTGAAGCTTTCTTT; cdr3_aa: CAWSPPRTGTNTEAFF; j_call: TRBJ1-1; clone_size: NA; v_call: TRBV30; d_call: TRBD1
cdr3_nt: TGCGCCAGCAGCCAAGAGAGGGACAGGGGGCTCCATGGCTACACCTTC; cdr3_aa: CASSQERDRGLHGYTF; j_call: TRBJ1-2; clone_size: NA; v_call: TRBV4-1; d_call: TRBD1
cdr3_nt: TGTGCCAGCAGCTTAAAAGGGACAGGGGGCGAACAGTTCTTC; cdr3_aa: CASSLKGTGGEQFF; j_call: TRBJ2-1; clone_size: NA; v_call: TRBV7-9; d_call: TRBD1
cdr3_nt: TGCGCCAGCAGTCCTCGGGACAGGGAGTATGGCTACACCTTC; cdr3_aa: CASSPRDREYGYTF; j_call: TRBJ1-2; clone_size: few; v_call: TRBV23-1; d_call: TRBD1
cdr3_nt: TGTGCCTGGAGTGTCCTAACGGGAGGGTACGAGCAGTACTTC; cdr3_aa: CAWSVLTGGYEQYF; j_call: TRBJ2-7; clone_size: NA; v_call: TRBV30; d_call: TRBD2
cdr3_nt: TGTGCCATCAGGACAACAGGGAAGCTCGAGCAGTACTTC; cdr3_aa: CAIRTTGKLEQYF; j_call: TRBJ2-7; clone_size: NA; v_call: TRBV10-3; d_call: NA
cdr3_nt: TGTGCCAGCAGCTTTCTTGGGACAGGGCCCCATGGCTACACCTTC; cdr3_aa: CASSFLGTGPHGYTF; j_call: TRBJ1-2; clone_size: NA; v_call: TRBV5-4; d_call: TRBD1
cdr3_nt: TGTGCCAGCAGCCAACCTACAGGGGATTATAGTGGCTACACCTTC; cdr3_aa: CASSQPTGDYSGYTF; j_call: TRBJ1-2; clone_size: NA; v_call: TRBV14; d_call: TRBD1
cdr3_nt: TGTGCCAGCAGCACTACAGGGACCCGTCCCTACGAGCAGTACTTC; cdr3_aa: CASSTTGTRPYEQYF; j_call: TRBJ2-7; clone_size: NA; v_call: TRBV2; d_call: NA
cdr3_nt: TGTGCCAGCAGACACACAGATACGCAGTATTTT; cdr3_aa: CASRHTDTQYF; j_call: TRBJ2-3; clone_size: NA; v_call: TRBV28; d_call: NA
cdr3_nt: TGTGCCAGCAGGAGGGGGTGGGTAACCGGGGAGCTGTTTTTT; cdr3_aa: CASRRGWVTGELFF; j_call: TRBJ2-2; clone_size: NA; v_call: TRBV6-5; d_call: NA
cdr3_nt: TGTGCCAGCAGCTCAAACGGGAGGGCCACAGATACGCAGTATTTT; cdr3_aa: CASSSNGRATDTQYF; j_call: TRBJ2-3; clone_size: NA; v_call: TRBV5-4; d_call: TRBD2
cdr3_nt: TGTGCCAGTGACCCACAGAGGGCGCCTAATCAGCCCCAGCATTTT; cdr3_aa: CASDPQRAPNQPQHF; j_call: TRBJ1-5; clone_size: NA; v_call: TRBV19; d_call: NA
cdr3_nt: TGTGCCAGCAGTGACCAAACTAACACTGAAGCTTTCTTT; cdr3_aa: CASSDQTNTEAFF; j_call: TRBJ1-1; clone_size: NA; v_call: TRBV6-4; d_call: NA
cdr3_nt: TGCGCCAGCAGACCTCGGACGGACACTAACTATGGCTACACCTTC; cdr3_aa: CASRPRTDTNYGYTF; j_call: TRBJ1-2; clone_size: NA; v_call: TRBV5-1; d_call: NA
cdr3_nt: TGTGCCAGCAGTTTCTCAAGCCCGCTGAACTATGGCTACACCTTC; cdr3_aa: CASSFSSPLNYGYTF; j_call: TRBJ1-2; clone_size: NA; v_call: TRBV28; d_call: NA
cdr3_nt: TGTGCCAGCAGCTTACCTACCGGGACTAGAGGATACGAGCAGTACTTC; cdr3_aa: CASSLPTGTRGYEQYF; j_call: TRBJ2-7; clone_size: NA; v_call: TRBV7-2; d_call: TRBD2
cdr3_nt: TGTGCCAGCAGCTTGAGGATGAACACTGAAGCTTTCTTT; cdr3_aa: CASSLRMNTEAFF; j_call: TRBJ1-1; clone_size: NA; v_call: TRBV7-8; d_call: NA
cdr3_nt: TGTGCCAGCAGCTTAGGAGGGACAGGGGGCTCTAACGAGCAGTACTTC; cdr3_aa: CASSLGGTGGSNEQYF; j_call: TRBJ2-7; clone_size: few; v_call: TRBV11-3; d_call: TRBD1
cdr3_nt: TGTGCCAGCTCGAGCGGGAGTACCTACGAGCAGTACTTC; cdr3_aa: CASSSGSTYEQYF; j_call: TRBJ2-7; clone_size: few; v_call: TRBV6-5; d_call: TRBD2
cdr3_nt: TGTGCCAGCACCTCCGGGACACCAACACATGGCTACACCTTC; cdr3_aa: CASTSGTPTHGYTF; j_call: TRBJ1-2; clone_size: NA; v_call: TRBV25-1; d_call: NA
cdr3_nt: TGTGCCAGCAGCCAAGTCGGGAGGCGGAGGAACACTGAAGCTTTCTTT; cdr3_aa: CASSQVGRRRNTEAFF; j_call: TRBJ1-1; clone_size: few; v_call: TRBV14; d_call: NA
cdr3_nt: TGTGCCAGCTCCGTAACAGTGGGCCCCACCTACGAGCAGTACTTC; cdr3_aa: CASSVTVGPTYEQYF; j_call: TRBJ2-7; clone_size: NA; v_call: TRBV18; d_call: NA
cdr3_nt: TGTGCCAGCAGCTTAGTGAGCTACCCCTACAATGAGCAGTTCTTC; cdr3_aa: CASSLVSYPYNEQFF; j_call: TRBJ2-1; clone_size: few; v_call: TRBV7-9; d_call: NA
cdr3_nt: TGTGCCCGACTAGCGGATTACGAGCAGTACTTC; cdr3_aa: CARLADYEQYF; j_call: TRBJ2-7; clone_size: NA; v_call: TRBV21-1; d_call: NA
cdr3_nt: TGCGCCAGCAGCCAAGGGCAGGGGATATTCCACGAGCAGTACTTC; cdr3_aa: CASSQGQGIFHEQYF; j_call: TRBJ2-7; clone_size: few; v_call: TRBV4-1; d_call: NA
cdr3_nt: TGTGCCAGCAGTGAAGCCCGTGACAGGGGCTGGGGCTACACCTTC; cdr3_aa: CASSEARDRGWGYTF; j_call: TRBJ1-2; clone_size: NA; v_call: TRBV6-1; d_call: TRBD1
cdr3_nt: TGTGCCAGCAGCTTTGAGGGAACCTACGAGCAGTACTTC; cdr3_aa: CASSFEGTYEQYF; j_call: TRBJ2-7; clone_size: NA; v_call: TRBV5-8; d_call: NA
cdr3_nt: TGTGCCAGCAGCTTCGGGACATCTGGAAACACCATATATTTT; cdr3_aa: CASSFGTSGNTIYF; j_call: TRBJ1-3; clone_size: NA; v_call: TRBV7-9; d_call: NA